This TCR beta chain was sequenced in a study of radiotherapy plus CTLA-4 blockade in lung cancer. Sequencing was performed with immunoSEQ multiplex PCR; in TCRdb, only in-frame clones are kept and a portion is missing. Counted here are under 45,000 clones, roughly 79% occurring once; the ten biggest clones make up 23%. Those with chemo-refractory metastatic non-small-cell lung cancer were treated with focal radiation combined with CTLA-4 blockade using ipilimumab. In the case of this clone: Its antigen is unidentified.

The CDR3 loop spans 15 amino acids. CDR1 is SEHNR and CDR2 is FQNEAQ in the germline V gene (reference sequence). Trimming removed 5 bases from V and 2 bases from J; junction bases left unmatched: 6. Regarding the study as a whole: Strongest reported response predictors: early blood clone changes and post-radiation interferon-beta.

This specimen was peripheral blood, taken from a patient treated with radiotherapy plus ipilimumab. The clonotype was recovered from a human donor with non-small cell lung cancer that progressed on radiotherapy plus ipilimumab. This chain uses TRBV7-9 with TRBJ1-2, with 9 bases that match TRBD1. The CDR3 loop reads CASSPTTGGNYGYTF. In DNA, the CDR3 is TGTGCCAGCAGCCCCACGACAGGGGGAAACTATGGCTACACCTTC.